Presented here are 25 T cell receptor beta chains from one specimen sequenced in a study of molecular identifiers for immune sequencing clone quantification. Each CDR3 protein is one row after TCRdb ran MiXCR on the PCR reads. The sample carries some 580,000 distinct CDR3 sequences, approximately 24% recorded once. Input material: naive CD8+ T cells from blood, with Jurkat cell RNA spiked in. The sample's subset: FACS-sorted CD8+CD4-CCR7+CD45RA+ naive T cells. These receptor sequences come from a human donor in good health. Some libraries in this study had Jurkat cell RNA spiked in.

The chain is built from TRBV4-3 and TRBJ2-7; D unclear. The V end was cut by 0 bases, the J end by 0 bases, with 12 bases between. The germline CDR1 and CDR2 sequences are LGHNA and YSLEER. The CDR3 loop spans 16 amino acids. CDR3 residues: CASSQEWRPSSYEQYF. The CDR3 DNA is TGCGCCAGCAGCCAAGAATGGCGGCCAAGCTCCTACGAGCAGTACTTC.

The chain is built from TRBV14 and TRBJ2-3; D might be TRBD1 or TRBD2, each matching 6 bases. The V end lost 0 bases, the J end lost 6 bases, and 13 bases lay between the germline ends. CDR1 and CDR2 from the germline V gene are SGHDN and FVKESK. CDR3 size: 15 residues. CDR3 sequence: CASSQEFRRGDTQYF. The CDR3 nucleotides read TGTGCCAGCAGCCAAGAATTCAGGAGGGGGGATACGCAGTATTTT.

In the case of this clonotype: A read error may explain this, as a much larger clone is one base away. CDR3 nucleotide sequence: TGTGCCTGCAGTTCTCCGGGACTAGCCCCAGAGACCCAGTACTTC. Its translation: CACSSPGLAPETQYF. This chain uses TRBV12-3 or TRBV12-4 with TRBJ2-5, with TRBD2 identical over 9 bases. This CDR3 spans 15 amino acids.

This clonotype was found a few times. The chain uses TRBV27 and TRBJ2-1, with D unresolved. V lost 0 bases and J 0 bases, leaving 3 bases between the germline ends. The germline CDR1 and CDR2 sequences are MNHEY and SMNVEV (reference sequence). This CDR3 is 14 amino acids long. The CDR3: CASSLSGSYNEQFF. The CDR3 DNA sequence: TGTGCCAGCAGTTTATCCGGCTCCTACAATGAGCAGTTCTTC.

V and J are TRBV12-3 or TRBV12-4 and TRBJ2-7; the D gene is possibly TRBD2 (5 bases). The CDR3 contains 18 residues. Trimming removed 1 base from V and 2 bases from J, with 21 bases in between. The CDR3 bases are TGTGCCAGCAGTTTAGAACCCCTCGTCCACGTCGGGGCCTACGAGCAGTACTTC. Protein product: CASSLEPLVHVGAYEQYF.

On this clonotype itself: A read error may account for a junction end that differs from germline. This rearrangement joins TRBV30 to TRBJ2-1; unclear D gene. There are 11 residues in the CDR3. CDR1 is GTSNPN, CDR2 SVGIG, per germline (reference sequence). The CDR3 region is CARSVNGGQFF. The CDR3, as DNA: TGTGCCAGGAGTGTAAATGGTGGGCAGTTCTTC.

This chain's CDR3 is CASSSIGTSDQETQYF. The DNA of the CDR3 is TGTGCCAGCAGCTCGATAGGGACTAGCGACCAAGAGACCCAGTACTTC. The V gene is TRBV7-3, the J gene TRBJ2-5, with TRBD2 identical over 10 bases. Germline-derived CDR1 and CDR2 are SGHTA and FQGTGA. With 4 bases clipped from V and 0 bases from J, the junction kept 5 bases outside the gene matches. There are 16 residues in the CDR3.

In its sample, this clonotype was seen many times. CDR3 sequence reads: CASISQGDPYEQYF. The DNA of the CDR3 is TGTGCCAGCATTAGCCAGGGGGACCCCTACGAGCAGTACTTC. The J gene is TRBJ2-7, the V gene TRBV6-1; the match to TRBD1 covers 7 bases. Germline CDR1 is MNHNS and CDR2 is SASEGT. The J segment lost 2 bases and the V segment lost 7 bases, leaving 8 bases of the junction unmatched. The length of the CDR3 is 14 residues.

A few counts support this clonotype. This chain connects TRBV27 to TRBJ2-5, with 13 bases aligning to TRBD2. This CDR3 contains 15 residues. CDR1 MNHEY and CDR2 SMNVEV come from the germline V gene (reference sequence). V shed 5 bases, J shed 7 bases, and the junction held 7 bases outside the gene matches. This CDR3 reads CASSTGTSGVGTQYF. Here the CDR3 DNA reads TGTGCCAGCAGTACCGGGACTAGCGGGGTAGGGACCCAGTACTTC.

This clonotype was recorded at least ten times. This chain connects TRBV12-3 or TRBV12-4 to TRBJ1-1; TRBD1 matches at 10 bases. V was pared by 6 bases and J by 7 bases, with 5 bases of the junction left unmatched. The CDR3 is 13 amino acids. This chain's CDR3 is CASRIDRGLEAFF. For the CDR3, the DNA is TGTGCCAGCAGGATTGACAGGGGGCTTGAAGCTTTCTTT.

This clonotype occurred a few times. A much larger clone lies one base from this, so it may be a read error. The chain recombines TRBV28 with TRBJ1-5, with D possibly being TRBD1 (6 bases). Trimming pared 2 bases from V and 5 bases from J, leaving 13 bases between. CDR3 length equals 15 residues. CDR1 is MDHEN, CDR2 SYDVKM, per germline. CDR3 amino acids: CASSLQWEGDQPQHF. CDR3 DNA sequence: TGTGCCAGCAGTTTACAGTGGGAGGGGGATCAGCCCCAGCATTTT.

The chain uses TRBV4-1 and TRBJ2-7, with 7 bases matching TRBD1. V dropped 5 bases and J dropped 2; count of bases not matched to a gene: 9. CDR3 length: 15 residues. Germline-derived CDR1 and CDR2 are MGHRA and YSYEKL. The CDR3 spells CASSYDRTGPYEQYF. CDR3 coding DNA: TGCGCCAGCAGCTACGATCGGACAGGCCCCTACGAGCAGTACTTC.

This clonotype came up many times. The chain couples TRBV14 to TRBJ2-7; TRBD2 aligns across 7 bases. The J segment lost 1 base and the V segment lost 8 bases, leaving 2 bases of the junction unmatched. CDR1 is SGHDN, CDR2 FVKESK, per germline. There are 12 residues in the CDR3. The CDR3 sequence is CASAGESYEQYF. CDR3 bases: TGTGCCAGCGCGGGGGAGTCCTACGAGCAGTACTTC.

This clonotype turned up a few times. The chain employs TRBV29-1 and TRBJ2-1; 9 nucleotides align to TRBD1. This CDR3 is 14 amino acids long. The V and J ends lost 7 bases and 2 bases, in that order; junction bases with no gene match: 6. From germline, CDR1 is SQVTM and CDR2 ANQGSEA. The CDR3 DNA follows: TGCAGCGGACAGGGGGGGCGTACCTACAATGAGCAGTTCTTC. This encodes CSGQGGRTYNEQFF.

This clonotype has just a few counts. The J gene is TRBJ2-7, the V gene TRBV4-3; TRBD1 matches at 8 bases. This CDR3 is built from 15 residues. Germline V CDR1 and CDR2: LGHNA, YSLEER. Unmatched junction bases numbered 7, after V lost 3 bases and J lost 3 bases. The CDR3 region has the DNA TGCGCCAGCAGCCATGACCGGGACAGGTTCTACGAGCAGTACTTC. It is translated as CASSHDRDRFYEQYF.

This clonotype was seen repeatedly, ten times or more. The chain is built from TRBV20-1 and TRBJ2-7, with TRBD2 identical over 14 bases. CDR1 and CDR2 (germline): DFQATT, SNEGSKA (reference sequence). The CDR3 has 17 residues. V shed 0 bases and J 1 base; nucleotides not matched to a gene: 5. The CDR3 protein is CSARDLGLAGGSYEQYF. The CDR3 region has the DNA TGCAGTGCTAGAGACCTCGGACTAGCGGGAGGTTCCTACGAGCAGTACTTC.

Turning to this clonotype: A much larger clone lies a single base off, so this may be a read error. The chain couples TRBV27 to TRBJ2-3; D is ambiguous. V was trimmed by 7 bases and J by 0 bases, leaving 5 bases between them. The germline CDR1 and CDR2 sequences are MNHEY and SMNVEV (reference sequence). The CDR3 covers 12 residues. The CDR3 region has the DNA TGTGCCAGCAATACTAGCACAGATACGCAGTATTTT. Translated, it gives CASNTSTDTQYF.

For this clonotype: A read error is possible here, since a much larger clone lies one base away. The gene calls are TRBV18 and TRBJ2-5, with 8 positions matching TRBD2. Germline V gene sequence: CDR1 KGHSH, CDR2 LQKENI. The CDR3 totals 14 residues. The J segment lost 4 bases and the V segment lost 8 bases, leaving 9 bases of the junction unmatched. In DNA form, the CDR3 reads TGTGCCAGCAGCCCTATCAGCGGGGGAGAGACCCAGTACTTC. Translation: CASSPISGGETQYF.

To note about this clonotype: Given a much more abundant clone one base away, this may be a read error. The genes are TRBV13 and TRBJ2-3; TRBD1 agrees at 7 bases. Germline V gene lookup returns CDR1 PRHDT and CDR2 FYEKMQ (reference sequence). The CDR3 length is 17 residues. The CDR3 bases are TGTGCCAGCAGCTCCCGGTCAGGGGGTAACCCTACAGATACGCAGTGTTTT. It encodes CASSSRSGGNPTDTQCF. The full variable domain, in which reference TRBV13 and TRBJ2-3 provide the parts outside the CDR3, is AAGVIQSPRHLIKEKRETATLKCYPIPRHDTVYWYQQGPGQDPQFLISFYEKMQSDKGSIPDRFSAQQFSDYHSELNMSSLELGDSALYFCASSSRSGGNPTDTQCFGPGTRLTVL.

V usage is TRBV2 and J usage is TRBJ1-2, with 8 bases matching TRBD1. Germline V gives CDR1 SNHLY, CDR2 FYNNEI. The junction had 5 bases not matched to a gene; V was cut back by 6 bases and J by 2 bases. This CDR3 spans 14 amino acids. The chain's CDR3 is CASRPGTGNYGYTF. CDR3 DNA: TGTGCCAGCAGACCCGGGACAGGCAACTATGGCTACACCTTC.

A word on this clonotype: One end of the junction varies from germline; a read error may be responsible. This rearrangement joins TRBV5-6 to TRBJ1-5; D is undetermined. Per the germline V gene, CDR1 is SGHDT and CDR2 is YYEEEE. The CDR3 has 13 amino acids. The CDR3 sequence is CVSSLAVNQPQHF. CDR3 DNA: TGTGTCAGCAGCTTGGCCGTAAATCAGCCCCAGCATTTT.

This clonotype was found many times. The J gene is TRBJ1-1, the V gene TRBV7-9, with a tentative D call TRBD1 (5 bases). Germline V gives CDR1 SEHNR, CDR2 FQNEAQ (reference sequence). The CDR3 consists of 15 residues. Trimming left V 5 bases short and J 5 bases short, with 18 bases between. The CDR3, as DNA: TGTGCCAGCAGCCCTCGAGGGGCCTCGAGGACTGAAGCTTTCTTT. Amino acid sequence: CASSPRGASRTEAFF.

There are many counts of this clonotype. CDR3 bases: TGTGCCAGCAGCTTAGACCGGGACAGGGGTACCTACGAGCAGTACTTC. Translation gives CASSLDRDRGTYEQYF. The rearrangement links TRBV7-2 to TRBJ2-7, with 10 bases that match TRBD1. The CDR3 runs 16 residues. The germline CDR1 and CDR2 sequences are SGHTA and FQGNSA. With 1 base clipped from V and 2 bases from J, the junction kept 5 bases outside the gene matches.

V usage is TRBV4-1 and J usage is TRBJ2-7; D call uncertain. There are 12 residues in the CDR3. Trimming took 11 bases from V and 9 from J, leaving 20 bases between them. Germline lookup yields CDR1 MGHRA and CDR2 YSYEKL. CDR3 nucleotide sequence: TGCGCCCGCCGCCCAGCTCTGGCCGCGCAGTACTTC. Translating it yields CARRPALAAQYF.

This clonotype was counted many times. CDR3 in amino acids: CASSPRQNYEQYF. The CDR3 coding sequence is TGCGCCAGCAGCCCGCGACAGAACTACGAGCAGTACTTC. The V gene is TRBV5-1, the J gene TRBJ2-7, with D perhaps TRBD1 (5 bases). CDR1 and CDR2 from the germline V gene are SGHRS and YFSETQ. V lost 4 bases and J 3 bases, leaving 11 bases between the germline ends. This CDR3 is 13 amino acids long.